Listed here are 17 T cell receptor beta chains from one sample, sequenced in a study of identical twins. MiXCR was run by TCRdb on the 5' RACE reads, yielding one entry per CDR3 protein. The sample records about 530,000 distinct CDR3 sequences, around 15% being singletons. These data were likewise used in another study, on yellow fever vaccine responses in identical twins.

Sequenced material: CD4+ T cells sorted from blood. Receptor source: a woman aged 18-35 years in good health.

This clonotype has just a few counts. The rearrangement joins TRBV11-2 to TRBJ2-1; D is unclear. Germline V gene sequence: CDR1 SGHAT, CDR2 FQNNGV. V was cut by 4 bases and J by 10 bases, with 8 bases left in between. The length of the CDR3 is 11 residues. CDR3 sequence: CASSSGIEQFF. The CDR3 DNA sequence: TGTGCCAGCAGCTCTGGGATCGAGCAGTTCTTC.

This clonotype occurred a few times. The chain employs TRBV10-3 and TRBJ2-1, with D possibly TRBD2 on 8 matching bases. This CDR3 spans 18 amino acids. CDR1 is ENHRY, CDR2 SYGVKD, per germline. Trimming took 7 bases from V and 0 from J, leaving 22 bases between them. DNA of the CDR3: TGTGCCATCACACAGGGGAAAGTAGCGGGGAGCTCCTACAATGAGCAGTTCTTC. Translated: CAITQGKVAGSSYNEQFF.

CDR3 amino acids: CASSQERTGGYNEQFF. The CDR3 coding sequence is TGTGCCAGCAGCCAAGAAAGGACAGGGGGCTACAATGAGCAGTTCTTC. V gene TRBV3-1 combines with J gene TRBJ2-1, with 10 bases aligning to TRBD1. The CDR3 extends over 16 amino acids. The germline CDR1 and CDR2 sequences are LGHDT and YNNKEL (reference sequence). With V trimmed by 0 bases and J by 3 bases, 2 bases remained unmatched.

The rearrangement uses TRBV3-1 and TRBJ1-4; the match to TRBD1 covers 9 bases. Germline V gene data show CDR1 as LGHDT and CDR2 as YNNKEL (reference sequence). After removal of 2 bases from V and 3 bases from J, the junction contained 7 bases not matched to a gene. The CDR3 length is 17 residues. Here the CDR3 reads CASSQSTGGTANEKLFF. DNA of the CDR3: TGTGCCAGCAGCCAATCGACAGGGGGTACTGCTAATGAAAAACTGTTTTTT.

The chain combines TRBV25-1 with TRBJ2-6; 7 bases line up with TRBD1. The germline V gene encodes CDR1 MGHDK and CDR2 SYGVNS. V shed 6 bases, J shed 1 base, and the junction held 12 bases outside the gene matches. The CDR3 is 18 amino acids. CDR3 amino acids: CASSLPGGGGSGANVLTF. The CDR3, as DNA: TGTGCCAGCAGCCTCCCAGGGGGTGGTGGTTCTGGGGCCAACGTCCTGACTTTC.

V is TRBV5-1 and J is TRBJ2-2; TRBD1 or TRBD2 may be the D gene (5 bases each). CDR3 length: 15 residues. The V end was cut by 3 bases, the J end by 1 base, with 10 bases between. Germline values: CDR1 SGHRS, CDR2 YFSETQ. Here the CDR3 reads CASSWGRENTGELFF. CDR3 DNA sequence: TGCGCCAGCAGCTGGGGACGGGAGAACACCGGGGAGCTGTTTTTT.

The V and J genes are TRBV7-6 and TRBJ2-5, with D possibly called TRBD1 or TRBD2 (5 bases each). The V and J ends lost 5 bases and 0 bases respectively, with 25 bases between them. The CDR3 covers 19 residues. Germline CDR1 and CDR2: SGHVS and FNYEAQ. CDR3 amino acids: CASSRTRTGGAINQETQYF. As DNA, the CDR3 is TGTGCCAGCAGCCGTACCCGAACAGGAGGAGCTATTAACCAAGAGACCCAGTACTTC.

J is TRBJ2-2 and V is TRBV15; D ambiguous. Trimming took 3 bases from V and 0 from J, leaving 2 bases between them. The CDR3 spans 13 residues. From germline, CDR1 is LNHNV and CDR2 YYDKDF (reference sequence). The chain's CDR3 is CATSSPNTGELFF. In DNA form, the CDR3 reads TGTGCCACCAGCAGTCCGAACACCGGGGAGCTGTTTTTT. The full variable domain, with the rest looked up from reference TRBV15 and TRBJ2-2, is DAMVIQNPRYQVTQFGKPVTLSCSQTLNHNVMYWYQQKSSQAPKLLFHYYDKDFNNEADTPDNFQSRRPNTSFCFLDIRSPGLGDTAMYLCATSSPNTGELFFGEGSRLTVL.

In this sample, this clonotype turned up a few times. The chain combines TRBV4-1 with TRBJ2-1; tentatively, D is TRBD1 or TRBD2 (5 bases each). Germline CDR1 and CDR2: MGHRA and YSYEKL. This CDR3 is 18 amino acids long. Trimming left V 0 bases short and J 6 bases short, with 21 bases between. The DNA for the CDR3 is TGCGCCAGCAGCCAAGATCCCCCCCGGGGCCCCGCTGGCAATGAGCAGTTCTTC. Residues: CASSQDPPRGPAGNEQFF.

This clonotype has more than one count but fewer than ten. This chain joins TRBV5-1 and TRBJ2-7, with 7 bases matching TRBD2. This CDR3 region has 15 residues. V lost 5 bases to trimming and J lost 0 bases; unmatched junction nucleotides: 8. Per germline, CDR1 SGHRS and CDR2 YFSETQ. The CDR3: CASSLVGRSSYEQYF. The CDR3 nucleotides are TGCGCCAGCAGTCTGGTCGGGAGGTCCTCCTACGAGCAGTACTTC. The full variable domain, completed using reference TRBV5-1 and TRBJ2-7, is KAGVTQTPRYLIKTRGQQVTLSCSPISGHRSVSWYQQTPGQGLQFLFEYFSETQRNKGNFPGRFSGRQFSNSRSEMNVSTLELGDSALYLCASSLVGRSSYEQYFGPGTRLTVT.

The table lists this clonotype with a few counts. The genes are TRBV6-1 and TRBJ2-6, with D tentatively TRBD2 (6 bases). The CDR3 is 15 amino acids. Germline V gene sequence: CDR1 MNHNS, CDR2 SASEGT. The V and J ends lost 9 bases and 0 bases respectively, with 12 bases between them. CDR3 sequence: CASKDGSSGANVLTF. CDR3 bases: TGTGCCAGTAAGGACGGGAGCTCTGGGGCCAACGTCCTGACTTTC.

A few counts support this clonotype. The gene calls are TRBV10-3 and TRBJ2-3, with TRBD2 matching over 10 bases. CDR3 length: 14 amino acids. The germline CDR1 and CDR2 sequences are ENHRY and SYGVKD. V dropped 8 bases and J dropped 6; count of bases not matched to a gene: 8. CDR3 DNA: TGTGCCATCGGGGAGCGGGAGGGCCCGGATACGCAGTATTTT. Amino acid sequence: CAIGEREGPDTQYF.

The chain combines TRBV18 with TRBJ2-5, with D hard to call. The CDR3 has 11 amino acids. V lost 1 base and J lost 6, with 3 bases in between. Germline CDR1 is KGHSH and CDR2 is LQKENI. The CDR3 loop is CASSPLKTQYF. In nucleotides, the CDR3 is TGTGCCAGCTCACCACTGAAGACCCAGTACTTC.

This clonotype has more than one count but fewer than ten. CDR3 sequence reads: CASSGGSGTRVDTQYF. The CDR3 bases are TGTGCCAGCAGTGGGGGATCGGGGACTAGGGTGGATACGCAGTATTTT. This chain uses TRBV25-1 with TRBJ2-3, with 8 nucleotides matching TRBD2. The CDR3 sequence is 16 residues long. The J segment lost 6 bases and the V segment lost 4 bases, leaving 12 bases of the junction unmatched. CDR1 is MGHDK, CDR2 SYGVNS, per germline.

This clonotype was counted a few times. The chain combines TRBV19 with TRBJ2-1, with TRBD2 matching 10 bases. This CDR3 has 15 residues. V shed 2 bases, J shed 4 bases, and the junction held 2 bases outside the gene matches. Germline CDR1 and CDR2: LNHDA and SQIVND (reference sequence). The CDR3 DNA is TGTGCCAGTAGTATATCAGCGGGAGGGTACAATGAGCAGTTCTTC. It codes for CASSISAGGYNEQFF.

Only a few counts were recorded for this clonotype. V and J are TRBV20-1 and TRBJ1-3; D might be TRBD1 (5 bases). The CDR3 extends over 14 amino acids. Germline V gives CDR1 DFQATT, CDR2 SNEGSKA (reference sequence). Trimming took 5 bases from V and 1 from J, leaving 12 bases between them. CDR3 sequence reads: CSAFRDASGNTIYF. As DNA, the CDR3 is TGCAGTGCTTTCAGGGATGCTTCTGGAAACACCATATATTTT.

This clonotype was observed a handful of times. The genes are TRBV18 and TRBJ2-6, with D hard to call. Germline V CDR1 and CDR2: KGHSH, LQKENI. CDR3 length equals 15 residues. V lost 6 bases to trimming and J lost 4 bases, with 13 bases between them. Here the CDR3 DNA reads TGTGCCAGCTCGGGCTGGTCTGCGGGGGCCAACGTCCTGACTTTC. Protein sequence: CASSGWSAGANVLTF.